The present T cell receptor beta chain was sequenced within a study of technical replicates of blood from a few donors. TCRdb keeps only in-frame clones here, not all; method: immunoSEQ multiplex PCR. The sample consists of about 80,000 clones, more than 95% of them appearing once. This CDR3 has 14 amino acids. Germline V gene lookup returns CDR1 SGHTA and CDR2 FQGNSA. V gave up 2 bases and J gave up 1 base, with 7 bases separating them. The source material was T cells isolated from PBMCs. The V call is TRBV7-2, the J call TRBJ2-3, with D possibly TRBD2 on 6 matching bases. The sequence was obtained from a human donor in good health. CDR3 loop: CASSLWGGTDTQYF. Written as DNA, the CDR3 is TGTGCCAGCAGCTTATGGGGGGGCACAGATACGCAGTATTTT.